A single sample is the source of the 20 T cell receptor beta chains below, sequenced in a study of T cells after yellow fever vaccination. TCRdb re-called the 5' RACE reads with MiXCR, one entry per CDR3 protein. The table lists roughly 240,000 distinct CDR3 sequences, about 7% of them singletons. Sequencing was performed on CD4+ T cells sorted from PBMCs, taken on the day of the yellow fever booster vaccination. These receptors originate from a man between 25 and 39 years old who received the YFV17D yellow fever vaccine.

The rearrangement uses TRBV28 and TRBJ1-2; 10 bases align to TRBD1. The V and J ends lost 4 bases and 5 bases, in that order; junction bases with no gene match: 7. The CDR3 is 15 amino acids. Germline V gene lookup returns CDR1 MDHEN and CDR2 SYDVKM. This CDR3 reads CASSSSPGQGYGYTF. The CDR3 DNA follows: TGTGCCAGCAGTTCGTCTCCGGGACAGGGGTATGGCTACACCTTC.

The rearrangement links TRBV2 to TRBJ1-2; D not certain. CDR1 SNHLY and CDR2 FYNNEI come from the germline V gene. This CDR3 region has 13 residues. The V end lost 9 bases, the J end lost 4 bases, and 15 bases lay between the germline ends. The CDR3 sequence: CASRPGLLYGYTF. The CDR3 DNA sequence: TGTGCCAGTAGGCCGGGTCTACTCTATGGCTACACCTTC. The complete variable domain, with remaining parts taken from reference TRBV2 and TRBJ1-2, reads EPEVTQTPSHQVTQMGQEVILRCVPISNHLYFYWYRQILGQKVEFLVSFYNNEISEKSEIFDDQFSVERPDGSNFTLKIRSTKLEDSAMYFCASRPGLLYGYTFGSGTRLTVV.

This clonotype was observed a handful of times. The rearrangement links TRBV6-2 or TRBV6-3 to TRBJ2-2, with TRBD2 identical over 10 bases. Trimming took 5 bases from V and 4 from J; bases not matched to a gene: 4. This CDR3 comprises 15 residues. Per germline, CDR1 MNHEY and CDR2 SVGEGT. CDR3 residues: CASSPSGRFTGELFF. The CDR3 DNA is TGTGCCAGCAGTCCTAGCGGGAGATTCACCGGGGAGCTGTTTTTT.

This rearrangement joins TRBV20-1 to TRBJ2-7; TRBD1 agrees at 9 bases. This CDR3 spans 13 amino acids. The germline V gene encodes CDR1 DFQATT and CDR2 SNEGSKA (reference sequence). After removal of 4 bases from V and 3 bases from J, the junction contained 4 bases not matched to a gene. As DNA, the CDR3 is TGCAGTGCTATCCGGGACAGGGTCTACGAGCAGTACTTC. As protein: CSAIRDRVYEQYF.

This clonotype has a count of ten or more. J is TRBJ2-5 and V is TRBV5-1; 8 bases align to TRBD2. J lost 2 bases, V lost 4 bases, and 7 bases had no gene match. The CDR3 spans 15 residues. In germline, CDR1 is SGHRS, CDR2 YFSETQ. The CDR3, as DNA: TGCGCCAGCAGCCGGGAGGGGGTTCGACAAGAGACCCAGTACTTC. It yields the protein CASSREGVRQETQYF.

The V and J genes are TRBV29-1 and TRBJ2-2, with TRBD2 as a possible D gene (6 bases). The CDR3 runs 14 residues. Germline V gene lookup returns CDR1 SQVTM and CDR2 ANQGSEA. The V end lost 6 bases, the J end lost 4 bases, and 15 bases lay between the germline ends. CDR3 sequence (DNA): TGCAGCGTCGTTCGGGACTGGGGCACCGGGGAGCTGTTTTTT. Encoded protein: CSVVRDWGTGELFF.

The table lists this clonotype with many counts. V usage is TRBV5-1 and J usage is TRBJ2-7; perhaps TRBD1 as D (6 bases). The CDR3 spans 12 residues. CDR1 SGHRS and CDR2 YFSETQ come from the germline V gene. V was clipped by 4 bases and J by 6 bases, with 11 bases between them. CDR3 sequence (DNA): TGCGCCAGCAGCCAGGGGTTAAGCGAGCAGTACTTC. Translation: CASSQGLSEQYF.

In its sample, this clonotype was seen a few times. The rearrangement joins TRBV7-2 to TRBJ2-3; 7 bases fit TRBD2. Per germline, CDR1 SGHTA and CDR2 FQGNSA. The CDR3 runs 16 residues. The junction had 4 bases not matched to a gene; V was cut back by 1 base and J by 0 bases. The CDR3 nucleotides are TGTGCCAGCAGCTTAGGGGGGAGGGATAGCACAGATACGCAGTATTTT. Amino acid sequence: CASSLGGRDSTDTQYF.

The rearrangement joins TRBV30 to TRBJ2-4, with TRBD1 as a possible D gene (5 bases). V lost 4 bases and J lost 9, with 19 bases in between. The CDR3 is 14 residues long. Germline V lookup: CDR1 GTSNPN, CDR2 SVGIG (reference sequence). The CDR3 sequence is CAWTHQGASGIQYF. The CDR3, as DNA: TGTGCCTGGACCCACCAGGGCGCCTCCGGCATTCAGTACTTC.

This clonotype was observed a handful of times. The chain recombines TRBV28 with TRBJ2-5, with D uncertain. Germline values: CDR1 MDHEN, CDR2 SYDVKM. This CDR3 is 13 amino acids long. V lost 3 bases, J lost 0 bases, and 5 bases lay in between. For the CDR3, the DNA is TGTGCCAGCAGTTTCGGGTACCAAGAGACCCAGTACTTC. This encodes CASSFGYQETQYF. Full variable domain (missing parts from reference TRBV28 and TRBJ2-5): DVKVTQSSRYLVKRTGEKVFLECVQDMDHENMFWYRQDPGLGLRLIYFSYDVKMKEKGDIPEGYSVSREKKERFSLILESASTNQTSMYLCASSFGYQETQYFGPGTRLLVL.

This clonotype was picked up many times. The V and J genes are TRBV7-9 and TRBJ2-1; 13 nucleotides match TRBD2. Looked up from germline, CDR1 is SEHNR and CDR2 is FQNEAQ (reference sequence). The length of the CDR3 is 14 residues. V shed 5 bases and J 9 bases; nucleotides not matched to a gene: 4. CDR3 sequence: CASSRTSGSLEQFF. CDR3 nucleotides: TGTGCCAGCAGCCGGACTAGCGGGAGTCTTGAGCAGTTCTTC.

The sample holds a few counts of this clonotype. The chain links TRBV20-1 to TRBJ2-5; maybe TRBD2 (5 bases). The germline V gene encodes CDR1 DFQATT and CDR2 SNEGSKA (reference sequence). The germline V and J ends were trimmed by 1 base and 5 bases, with 17 bases remaining between them. The CDR3 runs to 15 residues. CDR3 sequence (DNA): TGCAGTGCTAGAGTCCTCGGGGAGAGCTCGGAGACCCAGTACTTC. This encodes CSARVLGESSETQYF.

This clonotype was recorded many times. CDR3 region: CASSLEISGNYNEQFF. DNA of the CDR3: TGTGCCAGCAGCTTGGAGATTAGCGGGAACTACAATGAGCAGTTCTTC. This sequence joins TRBV5-5 and TRBJ2-1; 8 bases are shared with TRBD2. The CDR3 extends over 16 amino acids. V was pared by 0 bases and J by 3 bases, with 5 bases of the junction left unmatched. Germline CDR1 and CDR2: SGHKS and YYEKEE (reference sequence).

This clonotype occurred many times. V and J are TRBV7-9 and TRBJ1-4; 7 nucleotides line up with TRBD1. J was trimmed by 7 bases and V by 5 bases; bases with no gene match: 7. The CDR3 loop spans 14 amino acids. Germline lookup yields CDR1 SEHNR and CDR2 FQNEAQ (reference sequence). This CDR3 reads CASSRNRGLEKLFF. The CDR3 region has the DNA TGTGCCAGCAGCCGAAACAGGGGACTTGAAAAACTGTTTTTT.

This clonotype turned up a few times. This chain joins TRBV7-2 and TRBJ2-7; D is tentatively TRBD1 or TRBD2 (6 bases each). Looked up from germline, CDR1 is SGHTA and CDR2 is FQGNSA. V lost 8 bases, J lost 0 bases, and 14 bases lay in between. The CDR3 contains 14 residues. Here the CDR3 reads CASGGGKFSYEQYF. The CDR3 bases are TGTGCCAGCGGGGGCGGGAAGTTCTCCTACGAGCAGTACTTC.

This clonotype was detected many times. The rearrangement uses TRBV2 and TRBJ2-3; D remains ambiguous. CDR3 length: 13 residues. The ends were cut back, 8 bases at V and 3 bases at J, with 12 bases in the middle. CDR1 and CDR2 from the germline V gene are SNHLY and FYNNEI. The CDR3 is CASDPPTTDTQYF. CDR3 DNA sequence: TGTGCCAGCGACCCCCCAACAACAGATACGCAGTATTTT.

This sequence joins TRBV9 and TRBJ2-2; the match to TRBD2 covers 12 bases. The CDR3 has 17 residues. Germline CDR1 and CDR2: SGDLS and YYNGEE. V dropped 4 bases and J dropped 0; count of bases not matched to a gene: 4. CDR3 in amino acids: CASSRTSGTANTGELFF. The CDR3 nucleotides are TGTGCCAGCAGCCGGACTAGCGGGACTGCGAACACCGGGGAGCTGTTTTTT.

This clonotype was seen a handful of times. Sequence at one end of the junction differs from germline and may be a read error. The chain is built from TRBV7-8 and TRBJ2-7; perhaps TRBD2 as D (6 bases). The CDR3 is 13 residues long. Looked up from germline, CDR1 is SGHVS and CDR2 is FQNEAQ. CDR3 nucleotide sequence: TGTGCCAGCTCCCCCTCCGGCTCCTACGGGGGAAACTTC. Its translation: CASSPSGSYGGNF.

This clonotype was recorded at least ten times. The chain carries TRBV5-1 and TRBJ2-5; D is uncertain. CDR3 length equals 13 residues. CDR1 SGHRS and CDR2 YFSETQ come from the germline V gene. V was trimmed by 3 bases and J by 5 bases, leaving 11 bases between them. The CDR3 sequence is CASSSTNWETQYF. CDR3 sequence (DNA): TGCGCCAGCAGCTCGACCAACTGGGAGACCCAGTACTTC.

There are a few counts of this clonotype. The chain recombines TRBV14 with TRBJ2-1, with D perhaps assigned TRBD1 or TRBD2 (5 bases each). The CDR3 length is 12 residues. V lost 2 bases to trimming and J lost 16 bases, with 15 bases between them. Germline CDR1 SGHDN, CDR2 FVKESK. CDR3 sequence (DNA): TGTGCCAGCAGCCAACTCGGGCAGGGACGATTCTTC. Residues: CASSQLGQGRFF.